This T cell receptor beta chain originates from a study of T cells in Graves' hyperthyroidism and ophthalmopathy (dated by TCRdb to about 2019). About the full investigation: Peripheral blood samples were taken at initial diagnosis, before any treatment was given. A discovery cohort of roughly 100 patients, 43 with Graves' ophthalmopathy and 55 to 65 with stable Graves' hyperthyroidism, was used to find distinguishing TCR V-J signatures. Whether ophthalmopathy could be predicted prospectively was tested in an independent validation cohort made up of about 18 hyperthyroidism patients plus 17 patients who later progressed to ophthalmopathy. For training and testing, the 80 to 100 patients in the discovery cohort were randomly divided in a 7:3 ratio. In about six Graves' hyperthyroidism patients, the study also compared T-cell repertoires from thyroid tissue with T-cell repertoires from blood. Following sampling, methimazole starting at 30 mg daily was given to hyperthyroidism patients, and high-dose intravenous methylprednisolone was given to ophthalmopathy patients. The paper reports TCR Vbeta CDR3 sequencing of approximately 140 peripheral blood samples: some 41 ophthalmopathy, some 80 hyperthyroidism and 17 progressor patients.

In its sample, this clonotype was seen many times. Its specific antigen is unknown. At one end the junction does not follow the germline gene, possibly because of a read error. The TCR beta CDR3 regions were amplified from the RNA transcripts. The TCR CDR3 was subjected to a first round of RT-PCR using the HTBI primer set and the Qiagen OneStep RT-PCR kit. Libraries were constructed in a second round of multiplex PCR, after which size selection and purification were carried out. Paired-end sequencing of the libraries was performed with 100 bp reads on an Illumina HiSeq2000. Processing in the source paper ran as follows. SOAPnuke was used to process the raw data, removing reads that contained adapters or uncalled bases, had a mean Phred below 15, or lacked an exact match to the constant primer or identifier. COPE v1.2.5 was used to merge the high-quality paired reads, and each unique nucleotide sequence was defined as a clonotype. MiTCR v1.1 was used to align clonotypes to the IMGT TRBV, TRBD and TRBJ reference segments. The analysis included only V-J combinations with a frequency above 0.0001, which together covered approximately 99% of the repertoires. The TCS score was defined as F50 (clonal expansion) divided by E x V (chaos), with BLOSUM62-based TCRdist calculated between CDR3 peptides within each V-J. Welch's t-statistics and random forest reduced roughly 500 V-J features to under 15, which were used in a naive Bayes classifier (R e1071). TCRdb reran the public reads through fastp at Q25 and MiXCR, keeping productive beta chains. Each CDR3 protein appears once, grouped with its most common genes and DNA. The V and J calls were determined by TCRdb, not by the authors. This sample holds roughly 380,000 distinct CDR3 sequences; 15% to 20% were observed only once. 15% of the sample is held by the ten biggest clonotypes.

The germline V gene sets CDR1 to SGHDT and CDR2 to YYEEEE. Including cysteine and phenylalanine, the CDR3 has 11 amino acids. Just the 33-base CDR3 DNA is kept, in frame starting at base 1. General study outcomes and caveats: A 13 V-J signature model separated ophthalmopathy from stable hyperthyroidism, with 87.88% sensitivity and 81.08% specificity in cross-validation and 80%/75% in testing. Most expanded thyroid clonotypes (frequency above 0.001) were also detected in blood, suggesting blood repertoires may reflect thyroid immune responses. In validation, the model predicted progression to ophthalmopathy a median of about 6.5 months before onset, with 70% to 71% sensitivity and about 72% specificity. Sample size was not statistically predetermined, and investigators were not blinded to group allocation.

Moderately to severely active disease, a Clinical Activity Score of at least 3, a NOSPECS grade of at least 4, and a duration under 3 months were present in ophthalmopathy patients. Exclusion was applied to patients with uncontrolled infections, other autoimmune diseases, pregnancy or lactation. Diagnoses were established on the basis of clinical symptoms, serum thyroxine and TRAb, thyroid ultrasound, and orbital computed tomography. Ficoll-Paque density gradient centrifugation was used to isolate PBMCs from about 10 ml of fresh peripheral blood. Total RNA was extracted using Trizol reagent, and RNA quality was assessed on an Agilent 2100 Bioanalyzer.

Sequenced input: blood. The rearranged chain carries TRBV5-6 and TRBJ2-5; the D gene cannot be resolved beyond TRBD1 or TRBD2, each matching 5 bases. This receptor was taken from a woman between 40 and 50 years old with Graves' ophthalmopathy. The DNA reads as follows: TGTGCCAGCAGCTTGTCCGGGGCACCTAACTTC. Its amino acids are CASSLSGAPNF.